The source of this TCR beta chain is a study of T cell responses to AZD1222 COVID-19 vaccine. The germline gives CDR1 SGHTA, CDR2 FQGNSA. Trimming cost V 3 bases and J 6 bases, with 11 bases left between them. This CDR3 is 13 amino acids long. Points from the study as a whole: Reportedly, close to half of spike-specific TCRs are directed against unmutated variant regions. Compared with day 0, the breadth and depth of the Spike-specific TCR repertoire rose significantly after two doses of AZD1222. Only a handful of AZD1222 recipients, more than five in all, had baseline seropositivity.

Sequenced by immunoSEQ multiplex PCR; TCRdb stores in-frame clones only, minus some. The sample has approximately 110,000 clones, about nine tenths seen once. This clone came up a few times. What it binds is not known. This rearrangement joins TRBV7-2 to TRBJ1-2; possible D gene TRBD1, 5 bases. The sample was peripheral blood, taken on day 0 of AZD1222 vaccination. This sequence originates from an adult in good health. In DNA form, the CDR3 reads TGTGCCAGCAGCTTTCAACTCAGGGATGGCTACACCTTC. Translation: CASSFQLRDGYTF. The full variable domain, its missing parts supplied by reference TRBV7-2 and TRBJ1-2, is GAGVSQSPSNKVTEKGKDVELRCDPISGHTALYWYRQSLGQGLEFLIYFQGNSAPDKSGLPSDRFSAERTGGSVSTLTIQRTQQEDSAVYLCASSFQLRDGYTFGSGTRLTVV.